One and the same sample provided the 11 T cell receptor beta chains below, sequenced in a study of shared clonotypes between healthy human individuals. Profiled with immunoSEQ multiplex PCR; TCRdb holds only in-frame clones, not every one. The sample holds under 2.5 million clones, around 92% seen once. Sequencing input: naive CD4+ T cells from PBMCs. The subset denotes: CD45RA+ positively selected. The receptors here all came from a man between 18 and 29 years old in good health. Some clones in this sample may be carry-over from other donors' samples.

The chain has TRBV6-6 and TRBJ1-5; D unresolved. Germline CDR1 reads MNHNY; CDR2 reads SVGAGI (reference sequence). The CDR3 runs to 12 residues. V was pared by 5 bases and J by 4 bases, with 6 bases between. The CDR3: CASSTGNQPQHF. As DNA, the CDR3 is TGTGCCAGCAGTACCGGGAATCAGCCCCAGCATTTT.

This CDR3 reads CASSTQIGGNEQFF. The CDR3 bases are TGTGCCAGCAGCACACAGATAGGGGGCAATGAGCAGTTCTTC. The V call is TRBV7-2, the J call TRBJ2-1; weak D call: TRBD1 (6 bases). CDR3 length: 14 amino acids. Germline V gene data show CDR1 as SGHTA and CDR2 as FQGNSA. V lost 5 bases and J 6 bases, leaving 14 bases between the germline ends. Based on the CDR3 plus reference TRBV7-2 and TRBJ2-1, the full variable domain is GAGVSQSPSNKVTEKGKDVELRCDPISGHTALYWYRQSLGQGLEFLIYFQGNSAPDKSGLPSDRFSAERTGGSVSTLTIQRTQQEDSAVYLCASSTQIGGNEQFFGPGTRLTVL.

This clone appeared once. The V gene is TRBV9, the J gene TRBJ2-7; D is uncertain. The CDR3 extends over 12 amino acids. Germline CDR1 and CDR2: SGDLS and YYNGEE. V was pared by 4 bases and J by 6 bases, with 11 bases between. CDR3 DNA sequence: TGTGCCAGCAGCCCGACGTCCGGCGAGCAGTACTTC. Its protein product is CASSPTSGEQYF.

The chain joins TRBV27 to TRBJ1-1; D not resolved. CDR1 MNHEY and CDR2 SMNVEV come from the germline V gene (reference sequence). The CDR3 spans 14 residues. The V end was cut by 5 bases, the J end by 0 bases, with 10 bases between. CDR3 nucleotides: TGTGCCAGCAGTGGGGTAAATTTGAACACTGAAGCTTTCTTT. Its translation is CASSGVNLNTEAFF.

The chain recombines TRBV11-2 with TRBJ2-2; D tentatively reads TRBD1 or TRBD2 (5 bases each). The CDR3 is made up of 16 amino acids. Trimming shortened V by 4 bases and J by 6 bases, and 18 bases separated the two germline ends. CDR1 and CDR2 (germline): SGHAT, FQNNGV. The CDR3 sequence is CASSSYTGAGAGELFF. The CDR3 nucleotides are TGTGCCAGCAGCTCCTATACCGGGGCCGGTGCCGGGGAGCTGTTTTTT. Looking up the rest from reference TRBV11-2 and TRBJ2-2 gives the full variable domain: EAGVAQSPRYKIIEKRQSVAFWCNPISGHATLYWYQQILGQGPKLLIQFQNNGVVDDSQLPKDRFSAERLKGVDSTLKIQPAKLEDSAVYLCASSSYTGAGAGELFFGEGSRLTVL.

The gene calls are TRBV9 and TRBJ1-2, with D unresolved. The germline V gene encodes CDR1 SGDLS and CDR2 YYNGEE. V was shortened by 0 bases and J by 2 bases, with 11 bases between the two germline ends. The CDR3 has 15 residues. This CDR3 is CASSVDTRFNYGYTF. The CDR3, as DNA: TGTGCCAGCAGCGTAGATACAAGGTTCAACTATGGCTACACCTTC.

The chain joins TRBV2 to TRBJ1-1, with TRBD1 as a possible D gene (5 bases). V dropped 5 bases and J dropped 5 bases, with 12 bases sitting between them. This CDR3 has 13 amino acids. In germline, CDR1 is SNHLY, CDR2 FYNNEI. The CDR3 region is CASSLDIKTEAFF. The CDR3, as DNA: TGTGCCAGCAGTTTGGACATTAAGACTGAAGCTTTCTTT.

In its sample, this clone was seen once. This chain joins TRBV19 and TRBJ2-7; 15 nucleotides align to TRBD2. Germline V CDR1 and CDR2: LNHDA, SQIVND (reference sequence). The CDR3 is made up of 18 amino acids. V shed 4 bases and J 2 bases; nucleotides not matched to a gene: 9. CDR3 nucleotides: TGTGCCAGTAGTACTAGGGGACTAGCGGGAGGTCCCGCCTACGAGCAGTACTTC. Residues: CASSTRGLAGGPAYEQYF.

The J gene is TRBJ2-2, the V gene TRBV28, with a weak D call TRBD2 (5 bases). The CDR3 is made up of 16 amino acids. Deletions cut 5 bases from V and 6 bases from J, with 19 bases between. The germline V gene encodes CDR1 MDHEN and CDR2 SYDVKM. The CDR3 is CASSPRTPRTPGELFF. For the CDR3, the DNA is TGTGCCAGCAGTCCACGGACTCCCCGAACTCCCGGGGAGCTGTTTTTT.

V gene TRBV6-5 combines with J gene TRBJ2-3; weak D call: TRBD2 (5 bases). This CDR3 is built from 13 residues. V lost 7 bases and J lost 0, with 8 bases in between. Germline V gene sequence: CDR1 MNHEY, CDR2 SVGAGI. For the CDR3, the DNA is TGTGCCAGCATAGCGATTAGCACAGATACGCAGTATTTT. This encodes CASIAISTDTQYF.

V and J are TRBV5-4 and TRBJ2-2; possibly TRBD1 for D (6 bases). Germline CDR1 reads SGHNT; CDR2 reads YYREEE (reference sequence). This CDR3 spans 16 amino acids. Trimming stripped 4 bases from V and 4 bases from J, with 17 bases between. CDR3 coding DNA: TGTGCCAGCAGCCGTGACAGGCCGGGGAGCACCGGGGAGCTGTTTTTT. This translates into CASSRDRPGSTGELFF.